The entry below gives a single T cell receptor (beta chain) sequence along with its context. TCRdb keeps only in-frame clones here, not all; method: immunoSEQ multiplex PCR. The sample lists about 76,000 clones; more than 85% were seen once. CDR3 length: 15 amino acids. Germline V gene data show CDR1 as SEHNR and CDR2 as FQNEAQ (reference sequence). V lost 2 bases, J lost 2 bases, and 12 bases lay in between. The data were taken from a study of OX40 agonist ivuxolimab in advanced cancers. Study in general: Ivuxolimab is an agonistic anti-OX40 (CD134) antibody, and patients were treated with it. Enrolled patients in dose escalation had cancers that were hepatocellular carcinoma, melanoma, renal cell or head and neck cancer.

The J gene is TRBJ1-1, the V gene TRBV7-9; no clear D. The source of this sequence is an adult with an advanced solid tumor such as melanoma, head and neck, liver or kidney cancer. This specimen consisted of CD4+ or CD8+ T cells sorted from blood, obtained in a trial of the OX40 agonist ivuxolimab. The CDR3 nucleotides read TGTGCCAGCAGCTTATTGGGGAGTCTAAACACTGAAGCTTTCTTT. Translating it yields CASSLLGSLNTEAFF.